Each of the 14 T cell receptor beta chains below was sequenced from the same sample in a study of a mutant IDH1 vaccine in newly diagnosed glioma (dated by TCRdb to the early 2020s). The library was built by means of the immunoSEQ multiplex PCR assay. TCRdb mirrors the immuneACCESS table, restricted to in-frame sequences. Some clones are absent from its copies; in checked studies, under half trace to an unresolved V gene, and the reason for the others is unknown. Across this sample there are tens of thousands of clones, with 79% seen only once. The leading ten clones occupy approximately 8.2% of the sample. The time point label, as the study defines it: baseline, week 1 (first vaccination visit). The treatment or condition label for this specimen denotes: pre-vaccination baseline after standard-of-care therapy. This specimen consisted of PBMCs, obtained from a glioma patient treated with radiotherapy, temozolomide or both. These receptors came from a man between 50 and 59 years old with glioma.

This clone was seen a handful of times. This rearrangement joins TRBV7-9 to TRBJ1-1; 7 nucleotides align to TRBD1. The CDR3 runs to 14 residues. With V trimmed by 5 bases and J by 4 bases, 7 bases remained unmatched. Per the germline V gene, CDR1 is SEHNR and CDR2 is FQNEAQ (reference sequence). The CDR3 DNA is TGTGCCAGCAGCGAACAGGGGCGAGGCACTGAAGCTTTCTTT. This translates into CASSEQGRGTEAFF.

This clone has only one observation. The chain couples TRBV4-2 to TRBJ2-1, with TRBD1 matching over 11 bases. The germline V gene has CDR1 LGHNA and CDR2 YNFKEQ. This CDR3 region has 16 residues. Trimming took 0 bases from V and 13 from J; bases not matched to a gene: 11. As DNA, the CDR3 is TGTGCCAGCAGCCAAGATTGGGGGACAGGGGGAGTGGGTCAGTTCTTC. Protein sequence: CASSQDWGTGGVGQFF.

The chain recombines TRBV30 with TRBJ2-1; 9 bases map to TRBD2. With 2 bases clipped from V and 7 bases from J, the junction kept 6 bases outside the gene matches. Germline V gene data show CDR1 as GTSNPN and CDR2 as SVGIG (reference sequence). The CDR3 totals 14 residues. The CDR3 sequence: CAWSLAGKWNEQFF. In nucleotides, the CDR3 is TGTGCCTGGAGTCTAGCGGGGAAATGGAATGAGCAGTTCTTC.

The chain joins TRBV7-2 to TRBJ1-2, with 7 bases identical to TRBD1. The germline gives CDR1 SGHTA, CDR2 FQGNSA. This CDR3 contains 12 residues. V trimming: 3 bases; J trimming: 8 bases; junction bases outside the gene matches: 3. The CDR3 here is CASSFDRAGYTF. DNA for the CDR3: TGTGCCAGCAGCTTCGACAGGGCCGGCTACACCTTC.

This chain uses TRBV5-1 with TRBJ2-2, with TRBD2 identical over 10 bases. CDR1 is SGHRS, CDR2 YFSETQ, per germline. V gave up 1 base and J gave up 4 bases; unmatched junction bases: 10. The CDR3 runs 18 residues. CDR3 nucleotides: TGCGCCAGCAGCTTGCAGCGGGGGGGCTCAGGGAGCACCGGGGAGCTGTTTTTT. It translates to CASSLQRGGSGSTGELFF.

The gene calls are TRBV6-1 and TRBJ2-7; 7 nucleotides agree with TRBD2. The length of the CDR3 is 13 residues. Germline lookup yields CDR1 MNHNS and CDR2 SASEGT. V shed 2 bases, J shed 7 bases, and the junction held 5 bases outside the gene matches. The CDR3 DNA reads TGTGCCAGCAGTGAACGGGGGGAGAGGGAGCAGTACTTC. This sequence encodes CASSERGEREQYF.

The chain links TRBV6-5 to TRBJ2-2; 10 bases line up with TRBD1. CDR3 length: 16 amino acids. Trimming took 0 bases from V and 3 from J; bases not matched to a gene: 1. Germline V gene sequence: CDR1 MNHEY, CDR2 SVGAGI. In DNA form, the CDR3 reads TGTGCCAGCAGTTACTCCGGGACAGGGGACACCGGGGAGCTGTTTTTT. Translated: CASSYSGTGDTGELFF.

The chain links TRBV5-4 to TRBJ2-7; 7 positions match TRBD1. This CDR3 is built from 14 residues. Trimming took 0 bases from V and 3 from J; bases not matched to a gene: 3. The germline V gene has CDR1 SGHNT and CDR2 YYREEE (reference sequence). Here the CDR3 reads CASSLAPGGYEQYF. DNA for the CDR3: TGTGCCAGCAGCTTGGCCCCAGGGGGCTACGAGCAGTACTTC.

The chain has TRBV18 and TRBJ1-1, with 7 bases aligning to TRBD1. This CDR3 is built from 14 residues. CDR1 is KGHSH, CDR2 LQKENI, per germline. V was pared by 5 bases and J by 4 bases, with 7 bases of the junction left unmatched. CDR3: CASSTRGAGTEAFF. In DNA form, the CDR3 reads TGTGCCAGCTCAACCAGGGGGGCCGGCACTGAAGCTTTCTTT.

This clone appeared once. This rearrangement joins TRBV29-1 to TRBJ1-3; a weak D match, TRBD1 (5 bases). Trimming removed 5 bases from V and 2 bases from J, with 7 bases in between. The CDR3 is 12 amino acids. Per the germline V gene, CDR1 is SQVTM and CDR2 is ANQGSEA. CDR3 amino acids: CSVRDPGNTIYF. CDR3 in DNA: TGCAGCGTTCGGGACCCTGGAAACACCATATATTTT.

V gene TRBV30 combines with J gene TRBJ2-7, with 9 nucleotides matching TRBD1. Trimming removed 3 bases from V and 0 bases from J; junction bases left unmatched: 3. CDR1 GTSNPN and CDR2 SVGIG come from the germline V gene (reference sequence). The CDR3 has 14 amino acids. Here the CDR3 reads CAWRDRGLSYEQYF. The CDR3 DNA sequence: TGTGCCTGGAGGGACAGGGGCCTCTCCTACGAGCAGTACTTC. The full variable domain, in which reference TRBV30 and TRBJ2-7 provide the parts outside the CDR3, is SQTIHQWPATLVQPVGSPLSLECTVEGTSNPNLYWYRQAAGRGLQLLFYSVGIGQISSEVPQNLSASRPQDRQFILSSKKLLLSDSGFYLCAWRDRGLSYEQYFGPGTRLTVT.

This chain connects TRBV7-2 to TRBJ2-3; unclear D gene. The CDR3 consists of 15 residues. The V gene lost 4 bases and the J gene lost 5 bases, with 16 bases spanning the gap. Germline CDR1 is SGHTA and CDR2 is FQGNSA. The CDR3 DNA sequence: TGTGCCAGCAGCTCCCCCGCCCAGAGAGGAGATACGCAGTATTTT. Its protein product is CASSSPAQRGDTQYF.

The chain links TRBV4-1 to TRBJ2-3, with TRBD2 matching 13 bases. Trimming removed 4 bases from V and 0 bases from J; junction bases left unmatched: 4. This CDR3 contains 17 residues. CDR1 and CDR2 from the germline V gene are MGHRA and YSYEKL. CDR3 nucleotide sequence: TGCGCCAGCAGCCCGACTAGCGGGGGGCCGAGCACAGATACGCAGTATTTT. Its protein product is CASSPTSGGPSTDTQYF.

The rearrangement uses TRBV13 and TRBJ1-4, with a possible D match to TRBD1 (5 bases). CDR3 size: 15 residues. V dropped 3 bases and J dropped 4 bases, with 12 bases sitting between them. Germline-derived CDR1 and CDR2 are PRHDT and FYEKMQ (reference sequence). CDR3 sequence (DNA): TGTGCCAGCAGCTTGAGGGGACCTCTTAATGAAAAACTGTTTTTT. Its protein is CASSLRGPLNEKLFF.